This is a list of T cell receptor beta chains from one sample in a study of shared clonotypes between healthy human individuals. Sequenced by immunoSEQ multiplex PCR; TCRdb stores in-frame clones only, minus some. This sample has 950,000 to 1,300,000 clones; about 75% occur once, and the top ten carry around 1.4%. The specimen sequenced was memory CD4+ T cells sorted from blood. The receptors come from a man aged 18 to 30 in good health. Both conserved end residues are part of each CDR3. A D gene is named only where the DNA matches it firmly. The listing skips clone size in some rows; elsewhere it reads once, few, many or a size class.

>TRBV10-3|TRBD1|16|-|TRBJ1-5
TGTGCCATCAGTGAGTCGACTCAAGGGGGCGGTCAGCCCCAGCATTTT
CAISESTQGGGQPQHF
>TRBV4-2|TRBD2|15|-|TRBJ2-7
TGTGCCAGCAGCCGGGAGCGGGGGGTCTCCTACGAGCAGTACTTC
CASSRERGVSYEQYF
>TRBV2|-|15|-|TRBJ1-1
TGTGCCAGCGAAGGTGTAGGGGCGGAGAACACTGAAGCTTTCTTT
CASEGVGAENTEAFF
>TRBV19|-|14|-|TRBJ1-5
TGTGCCAGTAGTATTTCTTATAGCAATCAGCCCCAGCATTTT
CASSISYSNQPQHF
>TRBV5-6|-|13|-|TRBJ2-1
TGTGCCAGCAGCTTCGACAGCCGCAATGAGCAGTTCTTC
CASSFDSRNEQFF
>TRBV25-1|-|13|-|TRBJ1-2
TGTGCCAGCAGCAAACAGGTTAACTATGGCTACACCTTC
CASSKQVNYGYTF
>TRBV6-5|-|14|once|TRBJ1-1
TGTGCCAGCAGCCAACCTCAACTGAACACTGAAGCTTTCTTT
CASSQPQLNTEAFF
>TRBV11-3|-|15|-|TRBJ2-6
TGTGCCAGCAGCGCGGGTGTGGCTGGGGCCAACGTCCTGACTTTC
CASSAGVAGANVLTF
>TRBV5-1|-|13|-|TRBJ2-3
TGCGCCAGCAGCCCCAGGGTAACAGATACGCAGTATTTT
CASSPRVTDTQYF
>TRBV18|-|14|-|TRBJ1-1
TGTGCCAGCTCACCACAAAGCCTACAGTTCGACCTAAACTTT
CASSPQSLQFDLNF
>TRBV7-7|TRBD2|16|-|TRBJ2-1
TGTGCTAGCAGCTTAGGCGGGAGTGGGTCCTACAATGAGCAGTTCTTC
CASSLGGSGSYNEQFF
>TRBV29-1|-|11|-|TRBJ2-1
TGCAGCGTTCGAAGTGCCCGTGAGCAGTTCTTC
CSVRSAREQFF
>TRBV6-6|TRBD1|16|-|TRBJ2-5
TGTGCCAGCAGTTACGCCTCCGGGACAGGACAAGAGACCCAGTACTTC
CASSYASGTGQETQYF
>TRBV10-3|-|14|-|TRBJ2-3
TGTGCCATCAGTGAGTCTACCTCCATAGATACGCAGTATTTT
CAISESTSIDTQYF
>TRBV6-1|-|16|-|TRBJ2-1
TGTGCCAGCAGTGAAGAGATAAGGCAGGCCTACAATGAGCAGTTCTTC
CASSEEIRQAYNEQFF
>TRBV9|-|22|-|TRBJ2-7
TGTGCCAGCAGCGTAGCTTTCATGGTGGGGATAGCGGAGACCTTTTCGACGGGAGAGCAGTACTTC
CASSVAFMVGIAETFSTGEQYF
>TRBV7-6|TRBD1|16|-|TRBJ1-4
TGTGCCAGCAGCTTCGCCACAGGGGAGACTAATGAAAAACTGTTTTTT
CASSFATGETNEKLFF
>TRBV7-9|-|12|-|TRBJ2-1
TGTGCCAGCAGCCTTTCCGGGCCCGAGAGGTTCTTC
CASSLSGPERFF
>TRBV5-6|TRBD1|14|-|TRBJ1-5
TGTGCCAGCAGCCGTGACAGGGTCAATCAGCCCCAGCATTTT
CASSRDRVNQPQHF
>TRBV19|-|15|-|TRBJ2-1
TGTGCCAGTAGTTTGACAGGCCCCCCCTACAATGAGCAGTTCTTC
CASSLTGPPYNEQFF
>TRBV30|TRBD2|16|-|TRBJ2-7
TGTGCCTGGAGTGTACATGGAGCTAGCGGGGGCTCCGAGCAGTACTTC
CAWSVHGASGGSEQYF
>TRBV27|-|14|-|TRBJ2-5
TGTGCCAGCAGGGTGCGGCCAGAGGCGGAGACCCAGTACTTC
CASRVRPEAETQYF
>TRBV6-1|-|11|-|TRBJ2-7
TGTGCCAGCAAGTACACCTACGAGCAGTACTTC
CASKYTYEQYF
>TRBV19|-|16|-|TRBJ1-2
TGTGCCAGTAGTATAGATAAATGGAGCCAGGCCGCCGGCTACACCTTC
CASSIDKWSQAAGYTF
>TRBV18|TRBD1|13|-|TRBJ1-1
TGTGCCAGCTCACAAGGGACAGCCCATGAAGCTTTCTTT
CASSQGTAHEAFF
>TRBV19|TRBD2|17|-|TRBJ2-1
TGTGCCAGTAGTGGGACTAGCGGGAGGACCGTTTACAATGAGCAGTTCTTC
CASSGTSGRTVYNEQFF
>TRBV11-2|TRBD1|13|-|TRBJ2-2
TGTGCCAGCAGCGCGAGACAGGGGCGTGGGCTGTTTTTT
CASSARQGRGLFF
>TRBV9|-|13|-|TRBJ1-2
TGTGCCAGCAGCGTAGATGTGGCCTATGGCTACACCTTC
CASSVDVAYGYTF
>TRBV5-1|-|14|-|TRBJ2-2
TGCGCCAGCAGCTTTGGACAAAACACCGGGGAGCTGTTTTTT
CASSFGQNTGELFF
>TRBV30|TRBD1|14|few|TRBJ2-3
TGTGCCTGGAGGGAACAGGGGAAGGCAGATACGCAGTATTTT
CAWREQGKADTQYF
>TRBV29-1|-|12|-|TRBJ2-7
TGCAGCGTTGGAGAGGGGCGTCGCGAGCAGTACTTC
CSVGEGRREQYF
>TRBV6-1|TRBD2|15|-|TRBJ2-5
TGTGCCAGCAGGCCCCGGGGGGGCAGGGGAGAGACCCAGTACTTC
CASRPRGGRGETQYF